This T cell receptor beta chain appears in the sequencing data of a study of CXCR3-negative and CXCR3-positive naive CD8 T cells. Study conclusions and caveats: In naive cells, CXCR3-negative and CXCR3-positive subsets had similar TRBV-TRBJ usage; memory cells differed. CXCR3-positive naive cells had TRB CDR3s that were more hydrophobic than CXCR3-negative naive cells had. From TRB CDR3 properties, TCR strength was inferred; surface CD5 did not differ between naive subsets. Memory CD8+ cells had much lower diversity, and both naive subsets had comparably high diversity.

By phenotype, naive CD8+ T cells were CD45RO-CCR7+CD27+CD95-. Regarding this clonotype: Its target is not known.

The method, 5' RACE with UMI labels, was used to prepare the TRB cDNA libraries. TCRdb re-called the 5' RACE reads and gives one entry per CDR3 protein, without DNA. The table for this sample gives about 90,000 distinct CDR3 sequences. Specimen: naive CXCR3+ CD8+ T cells from blood. Indicated subset: CD45RO-CCR7+CD27+CD95- naive CD8+ T cells expressing CXCR3 (TNR3+). The receptor's source is a human donor in good health. Some clones in this sample may be carry-over from other donors' samples.

CDR3 protein: CASSYGAWDEQYF. This chain joins TRBV6-5 and TRBJ2-7; TCRdb's D call of TRBD1 is untestable without DNA. CDR3 length: 13 amino acids. In germline, CDR1 is MNHEY, CDR2 SVGAGI.